This entry is about one T cell receptor (beta chain). This clone's antigen is unknown. The sample holds no much larger clone one base away, and base qualities are not on file. The CDR3 runs 14 residues from the cysteine to the phenylalanine. CDR3 DNA only is kept here, 42 bases in frame from base 1. Trimming takes 2 bases off V and 7 bases off J; junction bases not matched to a gene: 3. For CDR1 and CDR2, the germline V gene (reference sequence) lists SEHNR and FQNEAQ. This entry is derived from a study of human T cells and chemical hapten exposure listed by TCRdb under 2021. At the level of the whole study: For sensitization, 2% DPC in acetone was applied to a 2 cm by 2 cm area of upper inner arm skin. Throughout the study period of roughly 24 weeks, patients also received therapeutic DPC doses to the scalp every week. Patch testing was done on the upper back using Finn chambers containing 0.01% DPC, and results were scored after 6 days according to International Contact Dermatitis Research Group standards. Alopecia areata with under or over 50% scalp involvement, alopecia totalis and alopecia universalis were represented in the patient cohort, which was mostly female. Libraries were pooled for sequencing, and per-sample TCR yields varied mainly because of small differences in library volumes within the pool. This study followed changes in the peripheral blood TCR repertoire in vivo during primary and secondary sensitization of alopecia patients to the hapten diphenylcyclopropenone (DPC). Blood samples were taken from patients before sensitization (week 0) and then at 2, 6 and about 24 weeks after DPC sensitization. Twenty-nine alopecia patients provided blood for TCR sequencing at one to four time points (pre-sensitization, 2, 6 and 24 weeks). What the work shows at the level of the full study, not this receptor alone: Repeated subsampling changed both the strength of the expansion versus patch-test correlation and the threshold at which that correlation became significant. The number of PT1 expanded TCRs positively correlated with patch test score, significant at thresholds 8, 16 and 32 but not 4. Alopecia, a presumed autoimmune disease, was present in all patients, so the immune response of the patients might differ from that of healthy individuals. Expanded TCRs formed significantly more large CDR3 similarity clusters than pre-sensitization or healthy control sets, consistent with antigen-driven responses. The number of TCRs above 1 in 1000 frequency did not change with DPC sensitization; there was no evidence of global repertoire structure alterations.

In light of the paper, this sample's time point label describes: patch test 1, 2 weeks after DPC sensitization. This sample's treatment or condition label indicates: therapeutic diphenylcyclopropenone sensitization with weekly scalp DPC. At every patch-test visit, the blood draw took place before the patch test was put on. Patients were considered eligible if aged 18 to 70, diagnosed with alopecia and deemed suitable for DPC therapy, and patients were excluded if pregnant. Total RNA was extracted from unfractionated whole blood that had been collected in Tempus Blood RNA tubes. Receptor libraries were prepared by RACE. Instrument on record: NextSeq 500. Library preparation attached unique molecular identifiers to individual cDNA molecules for quantitative, reproducible TCR counting. Each blood RNA sample was used to sequence both TCR alpha and TCR beta chains. The original methods were these. A median of about 100,000 TCRs per sample was observed, with a range of about 23,224 to 750,000. The Decombinator software suite was used to annotate V, J and CDR3 in the TCR reads. For the PS versus PT1 abundance plots, all samples were subsampled to the same number of TCRs (28,000). TCRs were defined as expanded if absent before sensitization and observed at least eight times at the 2-week time point. TCRdb trimmed public reads at Q25 via fastp, called clones via MiXCR and kept in-frame beta chains. When rows share a CDR3 protein, they turn into one entry using the most common DNA and genes. TCRdb's processing, not the authors' own work, is the source of the V and J calls. Within this sample are approximately 57,000 distinct CDR3 sequences, with 9.3% of them counted one time only. The top ten clones comprise about an eighth of the sample.

The chain employs TRBV7-9 and TRBJ1-4; 8 bases in the middle match TRBD1. The sequenced sample was whole blood, obtained in connection with sensitization to the hapten diphenylcyclopropenone (DPC). The sequence was obtained from a woman aged 40 to 50 with alopecia areata. Some clones in this sample may be carry-over from other donors' samples. The bases are TGTGCCAGCAGCTTATCAGGGGGCGGTGAAAAACTGTTTTTT. It translates as CASSLSGGGEKLFF.